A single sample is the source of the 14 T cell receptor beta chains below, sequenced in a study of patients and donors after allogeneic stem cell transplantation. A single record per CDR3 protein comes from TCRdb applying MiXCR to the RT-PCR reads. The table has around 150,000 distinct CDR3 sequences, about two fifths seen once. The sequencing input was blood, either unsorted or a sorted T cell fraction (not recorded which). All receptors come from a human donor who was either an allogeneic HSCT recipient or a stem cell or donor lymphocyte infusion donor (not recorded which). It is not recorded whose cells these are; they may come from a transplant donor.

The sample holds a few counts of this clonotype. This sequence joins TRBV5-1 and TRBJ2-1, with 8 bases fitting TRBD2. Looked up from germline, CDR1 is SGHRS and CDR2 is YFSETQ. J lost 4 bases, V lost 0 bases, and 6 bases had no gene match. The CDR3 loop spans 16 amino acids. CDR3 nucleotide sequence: TGCGCCAGCAGCTTGGCTCCCGCGGGGGGATACAATGAGCAGTTCTTC. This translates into CASSLAPAGGYNEQFF.

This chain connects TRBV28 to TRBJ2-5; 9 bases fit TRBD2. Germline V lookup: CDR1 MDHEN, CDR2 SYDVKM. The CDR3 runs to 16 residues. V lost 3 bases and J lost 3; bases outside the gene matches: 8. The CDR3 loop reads CASSLRGAGGKETQYF. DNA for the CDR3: TGTGCCAGCAGTTTGAGGGGAGCGGGGGGAAAAGAGACCCAGTACTTC. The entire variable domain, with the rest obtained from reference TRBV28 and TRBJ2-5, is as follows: DVKVTQSSRYLVKRTGEKVFLECVQDMDHENMFWYRQDPGLGLRLIYFSYDVKMKEKGDIPEGYSVSREKKERFSLILESASTNQTSMYLCASSLRGAGGKETQYFGPGTRLLVL.

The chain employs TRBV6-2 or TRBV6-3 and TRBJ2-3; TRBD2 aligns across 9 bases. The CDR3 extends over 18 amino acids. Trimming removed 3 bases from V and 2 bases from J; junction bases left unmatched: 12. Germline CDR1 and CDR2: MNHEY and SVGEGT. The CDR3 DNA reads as TGTGCCAGCAGTTATGAGAGAAAAGCGGGGGGCCTCACAGATACGCAGTATTTT. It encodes CASSYERKAGGLTDTQYF.

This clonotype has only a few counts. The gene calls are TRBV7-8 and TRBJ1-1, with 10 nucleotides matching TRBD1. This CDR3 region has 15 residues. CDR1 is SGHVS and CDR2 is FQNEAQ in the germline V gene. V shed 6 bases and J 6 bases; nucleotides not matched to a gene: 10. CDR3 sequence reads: CASSMPGQGRSEAFF. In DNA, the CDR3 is TGTGCCAGCAGTATGCCGGGACAGGGGAGGTCTGAAGCTTTCTTT.

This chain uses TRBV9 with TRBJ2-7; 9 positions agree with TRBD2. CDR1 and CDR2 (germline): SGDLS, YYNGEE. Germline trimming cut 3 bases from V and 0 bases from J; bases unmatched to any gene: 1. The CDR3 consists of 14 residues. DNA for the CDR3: TGTGCCAGCAGCGCTAGCGGGAACTCCTACGAGCAGTACTTC. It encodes CASSASGNSYEQYF.

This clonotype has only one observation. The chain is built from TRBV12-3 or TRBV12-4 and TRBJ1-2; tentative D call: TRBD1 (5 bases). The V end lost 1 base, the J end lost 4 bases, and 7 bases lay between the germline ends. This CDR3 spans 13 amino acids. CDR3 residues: CASSLDRPYGYTF. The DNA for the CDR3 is TGTGCCAGCAGTTTAGACAGGCCCTATGGCTACACCTTC.

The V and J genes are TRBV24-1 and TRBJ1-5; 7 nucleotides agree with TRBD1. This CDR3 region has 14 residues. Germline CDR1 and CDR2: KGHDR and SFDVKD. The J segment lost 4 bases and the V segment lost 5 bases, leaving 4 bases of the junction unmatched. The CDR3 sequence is CATSGGTENQPQHF. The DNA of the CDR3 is TGTGCCACCAGTGGTGGGACAGAGAATCAGCCCCAGCATTTT.

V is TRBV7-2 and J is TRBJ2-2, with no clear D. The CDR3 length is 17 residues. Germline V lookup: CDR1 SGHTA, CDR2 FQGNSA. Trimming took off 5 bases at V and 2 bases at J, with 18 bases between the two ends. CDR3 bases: TGTGCCAGCAGCCCGACCCTTTTCGTTAGAAACACCGGGGAGCTGTTTTTT. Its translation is CASSPTLFVRNTGELFF.

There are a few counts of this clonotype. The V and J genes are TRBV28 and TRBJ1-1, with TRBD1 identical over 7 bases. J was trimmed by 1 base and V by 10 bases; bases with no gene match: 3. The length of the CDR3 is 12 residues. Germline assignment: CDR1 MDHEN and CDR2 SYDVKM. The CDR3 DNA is TGTGCCACCCGACAGGGGAACACTGAAGCTTTCTTT. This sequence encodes CATRQGNTEAFF.

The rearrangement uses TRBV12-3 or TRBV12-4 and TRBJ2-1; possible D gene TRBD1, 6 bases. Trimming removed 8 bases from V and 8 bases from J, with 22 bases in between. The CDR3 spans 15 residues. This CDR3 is CASGDRTVKVDEQFF. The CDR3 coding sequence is TGTGCCAGCGGGGATCGGACAGTGAAGGTCGATGAGCAGTTCTTC.

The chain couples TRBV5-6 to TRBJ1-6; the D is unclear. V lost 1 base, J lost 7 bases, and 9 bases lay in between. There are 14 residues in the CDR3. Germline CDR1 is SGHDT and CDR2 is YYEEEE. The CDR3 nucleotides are TGTGCCAGCAGCTTGCCAGCGTTCAATTCACCCCTCCACTTT. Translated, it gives CASSLPAFNSPLHF. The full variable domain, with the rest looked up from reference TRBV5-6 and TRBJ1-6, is DAGVTQSPTHLIKTRGQQVTLRCSPKSGHDTVSWYQQALGQGPQFIFQYYEEEERQRGNFPDRFSGHQFPNYSSELNVNALLLGDSALYLCASSLPAFNSPLHFGNGTRLTVT.

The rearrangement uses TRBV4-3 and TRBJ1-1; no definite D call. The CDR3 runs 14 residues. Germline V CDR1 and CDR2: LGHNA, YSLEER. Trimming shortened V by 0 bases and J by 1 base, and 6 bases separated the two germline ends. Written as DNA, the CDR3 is TGCGCCAGCAGCCAAGATGTCTCGAACACTGAAGCTTTCTTT. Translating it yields CASSQDVSNTEAFF.

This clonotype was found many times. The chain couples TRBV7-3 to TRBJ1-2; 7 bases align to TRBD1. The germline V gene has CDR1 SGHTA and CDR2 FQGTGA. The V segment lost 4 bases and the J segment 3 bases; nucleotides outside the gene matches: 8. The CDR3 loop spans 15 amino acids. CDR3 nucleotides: TGTGCCAGCAGCTCAACAGGGGTATATGACTATGGCTACACCTTC. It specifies CASSSTGVYDYGYTF.

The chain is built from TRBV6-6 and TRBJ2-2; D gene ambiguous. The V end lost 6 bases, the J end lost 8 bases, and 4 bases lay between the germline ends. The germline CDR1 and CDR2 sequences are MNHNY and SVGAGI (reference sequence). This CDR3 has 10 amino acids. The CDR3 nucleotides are TGTGCCAGCAGGCGAGGGGAGCTGTTTTTT. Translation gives CASRRGELFF.